This T cell receptor beta chain was captured by sequencing in a study of identical twins. Study-level findings and limits: Cross-sectional statistics, not tracking of the same donors, supported the conclusions. Weaker excess twin sharing was observed in beta out-of-frame sequences.

Deletions cut 1 base from V and 1 base from J, with 24 bases between. The CDR3 totals 20 residues. The germline V gene encodes CDR1 SNHLY and CDR2 FYNNEI. This clonotype was seen many times. What it binds is not known. Among all donors, each was a healthy Caucasian. A template switching step contributed a universal primer site, while unique molecular identifiers were present in the cDNA. TCRdb fed the 5' RACE reads into MiXCR, producing one record per CDR3 protein. The sample has some 1,600,000 distinct CDR3 sequences, roughly 35% seen once. The gene calls are TRBV2 and TRBJ2-3, with D uncertain. This sequence was found in a newborn girl in good health. Input material: cord blood. In DNA, the CDR3 is TGTGCCAGCAGTGAAGACCCCAACTCTATAGAGACCTTTGGCACAGATACGCAGTATTTT. It yields the protein CASSEDPNSIETFGTDTQYF.